The entry that follows covers one TCR beta chain sequence. Trimming cost V 1 base and J 2 bases; bases outside gene matches: 3. CDR3 length: 16 residues. Germline V CDR1 and CDR2: SGHTA, FQGTGA. Method: immunoSEQ multiplex PCR; TCRdb's copy keeps in-frame clones and lacks some. The data show 250,000 to 300,000 clones, with around 90% seen just once and 2% to 2.5% held by the top ten. This sample is part of a study of blood T cell repertoires in COVID-19. Study-level information: Researchers got acute and convalescent COVID-19 samples from the United States, Italy and Spain.

The receptor was derived from a man aged 50 or older with acute or convalescent COVID-19. Sequencing was performed on peripheral blood. The gene calls are TRBV7-3 and TRBJ2-1, with 9 bases fitting TRBD2. CDR3 sequence reads: CASSLIAGGPYNEQFF. In nucleotides, the CDR3 is TGTGCCAGCAGCTTAATTGCGGGGGGGCCCTACAATGAGCAGTTCTTC. The full variable domain, rest sourced from reference TRBV7-3 and TRBJ2-1, is GAGVSQTPSNKVTEKGKYVELRCDPISGHTALYWYRQSLGQGPEFLIYFQGTGAADDSGLPNDRFFAVRPEGSVSTLKIQRTERGDSAVYLCASSLIAGGPYNEQFFGPGTRLTVL.